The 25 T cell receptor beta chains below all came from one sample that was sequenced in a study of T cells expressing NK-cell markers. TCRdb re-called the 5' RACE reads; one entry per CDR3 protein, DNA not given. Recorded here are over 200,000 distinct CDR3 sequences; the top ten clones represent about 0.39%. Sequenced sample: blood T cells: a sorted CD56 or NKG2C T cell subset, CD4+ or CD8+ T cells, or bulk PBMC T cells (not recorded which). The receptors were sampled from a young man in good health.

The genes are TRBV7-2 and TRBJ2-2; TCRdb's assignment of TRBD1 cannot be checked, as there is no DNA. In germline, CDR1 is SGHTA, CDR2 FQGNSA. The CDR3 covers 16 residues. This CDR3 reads CASSLAGTGGLGELFF. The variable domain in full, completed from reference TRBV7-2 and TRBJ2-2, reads GAGVSQSPSNKVTEKGKDVELRCDPISGHTALYWYRQSLGQGLEFLIYFQGNSAPDKSGLPSDRFSAERTGGSVSTLTIQRTQQEDSAVYLCASSLAGTGGLGELFFGEGSRLTVL.

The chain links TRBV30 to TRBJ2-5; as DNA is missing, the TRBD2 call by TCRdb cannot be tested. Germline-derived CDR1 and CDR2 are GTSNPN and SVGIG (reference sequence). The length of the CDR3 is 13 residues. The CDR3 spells CAWSRGFGETQYF.

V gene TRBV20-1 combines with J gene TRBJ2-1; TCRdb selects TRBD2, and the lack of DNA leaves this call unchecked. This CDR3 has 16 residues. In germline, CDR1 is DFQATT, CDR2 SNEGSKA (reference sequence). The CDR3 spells CSARALTSGRMGEQFF.

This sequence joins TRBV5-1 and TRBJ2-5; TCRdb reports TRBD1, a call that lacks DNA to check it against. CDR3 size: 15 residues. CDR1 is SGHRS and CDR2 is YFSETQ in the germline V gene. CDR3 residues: CASSLRPGQQETQYF.

This CDR3 reads CASLLEQSSPKGANVLTF. This rearrangement joins TRBV5-6 to TRBJ2-6; TCRdb names TRBD2, which stays unverified in the absence of DNA. Germline values: CDR1 SGHDT, CDR2 YYEEEE. The CDR3 covers 18 residues.

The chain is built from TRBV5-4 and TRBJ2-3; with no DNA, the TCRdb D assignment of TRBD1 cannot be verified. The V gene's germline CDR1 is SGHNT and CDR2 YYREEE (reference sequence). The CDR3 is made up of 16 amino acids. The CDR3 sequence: CASSPTLTGGTDTQYF.

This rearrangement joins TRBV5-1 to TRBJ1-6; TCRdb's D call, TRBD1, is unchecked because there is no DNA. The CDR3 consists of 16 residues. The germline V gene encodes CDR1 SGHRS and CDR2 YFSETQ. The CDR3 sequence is CASSLARTGRGSPLHF.

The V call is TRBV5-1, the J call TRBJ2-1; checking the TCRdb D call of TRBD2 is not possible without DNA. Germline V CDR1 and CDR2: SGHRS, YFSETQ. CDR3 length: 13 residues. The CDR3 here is CASSPDWRDEQFF. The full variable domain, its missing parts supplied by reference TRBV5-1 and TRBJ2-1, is KAGVTQTPRYLIKTRGQQVTLSCSPISGHRSVSWYQQTPGQGLQFLFEYFSETQRNKGNFPGRFSGRQFSNSRSEMNVSTLELGDSALYLCASSPDWRDEQFFGPGTRLTVL.

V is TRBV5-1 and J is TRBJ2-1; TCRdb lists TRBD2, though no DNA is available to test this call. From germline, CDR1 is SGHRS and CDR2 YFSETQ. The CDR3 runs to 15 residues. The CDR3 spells CASSLVGREYNEQFF.

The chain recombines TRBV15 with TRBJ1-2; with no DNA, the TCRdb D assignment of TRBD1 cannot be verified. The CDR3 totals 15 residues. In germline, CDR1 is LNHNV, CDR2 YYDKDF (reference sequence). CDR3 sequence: CATSRVAGGGDGYTF.

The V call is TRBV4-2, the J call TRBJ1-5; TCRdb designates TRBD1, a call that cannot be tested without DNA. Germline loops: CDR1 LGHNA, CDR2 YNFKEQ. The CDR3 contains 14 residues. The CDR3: CASSQGDGNQPQHF.

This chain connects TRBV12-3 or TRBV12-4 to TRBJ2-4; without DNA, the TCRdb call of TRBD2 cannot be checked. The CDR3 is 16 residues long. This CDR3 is CASSPQLGLAKNIQYF.

CDR3 sequence: CASSRQVWVSGRALTDTQYF. The chain joins TRBV4-3 to TRBJ2-3; TCRdb returns TRBD2, unconfirmable since there is no DNA. Germline V gene data show CDR1 as LGHNA and CDR2 as YSLEER. The CDR3 is made up of 20 amino acids.

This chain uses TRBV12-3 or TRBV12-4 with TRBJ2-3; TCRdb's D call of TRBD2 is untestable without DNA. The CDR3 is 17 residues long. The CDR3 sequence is CASRSMGLAEGTDTQYF.

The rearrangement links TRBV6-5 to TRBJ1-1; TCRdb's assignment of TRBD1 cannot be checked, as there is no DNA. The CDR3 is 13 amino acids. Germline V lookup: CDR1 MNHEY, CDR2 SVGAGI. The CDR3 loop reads CASSLPGTVEAFF.

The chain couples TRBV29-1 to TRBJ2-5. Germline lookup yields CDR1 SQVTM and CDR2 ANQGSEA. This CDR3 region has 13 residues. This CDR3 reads CSVDRGWQETQYF.

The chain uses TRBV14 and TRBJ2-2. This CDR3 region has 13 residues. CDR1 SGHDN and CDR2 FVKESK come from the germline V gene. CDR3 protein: CASSAHSTGELFF.

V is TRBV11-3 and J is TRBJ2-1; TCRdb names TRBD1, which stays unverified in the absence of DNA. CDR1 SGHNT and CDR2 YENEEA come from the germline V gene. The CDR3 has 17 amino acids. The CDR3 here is CASSHRTGAGRYNEQFF. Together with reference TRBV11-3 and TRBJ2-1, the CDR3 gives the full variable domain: EAGVVQSPRYKIIEKKQPVAFWCNPISGHNTLYWYLQNLGQGPELLIRYENEEAVDDSQLPKDRFSAERLKGVDSTLKIQPAELGDSAVYLCASSHRTGAGRYNEQFFGPGTRLTVL.

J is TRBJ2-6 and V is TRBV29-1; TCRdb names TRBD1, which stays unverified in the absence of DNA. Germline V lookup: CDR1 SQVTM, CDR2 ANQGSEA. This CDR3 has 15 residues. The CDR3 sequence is CSVGQGVSGANVLTF.

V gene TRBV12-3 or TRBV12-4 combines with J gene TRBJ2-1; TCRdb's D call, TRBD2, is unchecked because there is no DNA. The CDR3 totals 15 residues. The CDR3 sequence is CASSLRAGDPNEQFF.

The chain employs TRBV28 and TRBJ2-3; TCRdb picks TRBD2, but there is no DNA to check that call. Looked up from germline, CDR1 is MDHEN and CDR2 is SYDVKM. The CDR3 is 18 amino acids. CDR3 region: CASIPRPGTRDSTDTQYF.

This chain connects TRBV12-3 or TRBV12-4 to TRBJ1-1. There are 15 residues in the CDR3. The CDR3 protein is CASSLEEALNTEAFF.

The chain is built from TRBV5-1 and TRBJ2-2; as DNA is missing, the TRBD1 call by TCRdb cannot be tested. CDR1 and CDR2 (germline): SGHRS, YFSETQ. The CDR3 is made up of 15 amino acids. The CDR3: CASSPDSPNTGELFF.

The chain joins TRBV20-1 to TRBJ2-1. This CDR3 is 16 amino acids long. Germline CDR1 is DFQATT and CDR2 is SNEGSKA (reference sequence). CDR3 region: CSARDLRTALYNEQFF.

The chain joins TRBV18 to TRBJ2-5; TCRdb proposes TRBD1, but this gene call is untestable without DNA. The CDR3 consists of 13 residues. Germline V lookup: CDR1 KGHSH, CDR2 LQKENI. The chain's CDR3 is CASSRDKQETQYF.